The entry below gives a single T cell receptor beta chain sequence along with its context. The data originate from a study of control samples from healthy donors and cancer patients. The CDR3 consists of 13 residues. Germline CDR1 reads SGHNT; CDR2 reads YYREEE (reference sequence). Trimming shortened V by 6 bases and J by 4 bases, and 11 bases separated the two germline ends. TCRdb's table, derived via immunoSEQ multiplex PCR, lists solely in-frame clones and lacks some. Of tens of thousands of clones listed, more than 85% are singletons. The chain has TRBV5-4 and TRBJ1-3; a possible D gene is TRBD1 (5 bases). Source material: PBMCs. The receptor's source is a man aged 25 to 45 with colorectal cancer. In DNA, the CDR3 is TGTGCCAGCACGGAGGGGCTAGGAAACACCATATATTTT. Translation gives CASTEGLGNTIYF.